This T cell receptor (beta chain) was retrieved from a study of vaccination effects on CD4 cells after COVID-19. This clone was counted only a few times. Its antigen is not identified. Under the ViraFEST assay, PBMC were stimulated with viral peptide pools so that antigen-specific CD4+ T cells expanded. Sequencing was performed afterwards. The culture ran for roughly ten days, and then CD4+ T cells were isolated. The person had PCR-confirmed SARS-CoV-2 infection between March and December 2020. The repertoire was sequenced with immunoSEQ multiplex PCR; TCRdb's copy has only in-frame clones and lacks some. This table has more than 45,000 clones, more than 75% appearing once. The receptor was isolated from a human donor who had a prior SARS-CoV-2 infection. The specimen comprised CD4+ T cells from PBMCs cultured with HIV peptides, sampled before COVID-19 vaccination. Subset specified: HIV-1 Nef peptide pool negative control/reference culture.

The CDR3 DNA is TGTGCCAGCAGTTCCCCAGACCTAACAGGGAACTATGGCTACACCTTC. Translation: CASSSPDLTGNYGYTF. The chain carries TRBV6-2 or TRBV6-3 and TRBJ1-2; tentatively, D is TRBD1 (6 bases). The germline V and J ends were trimmed by 4 bases and 2 bases, with 17 bases remaining between them. CDR1 and CDR2 (germline): MNHEY, SVGEGT. The CDR3 loop spans 16 amino acids.